Detailed here is one T cell receptor (beta chain). Sequenced by immunoSEQ multiplex PCR; TCRdb stores in-frame clones only, minus some. The data show some 2,500,000 clones, with roughly 92% seen just once and around 0.35% held by the top ten. The CDR3 contains 15 residues. Germline CDR1 MNHNS, CDR2 SASEGT. V gave up 4 bases and J gave up 2 bases, with 12 bases separating them. The data stem from a study of shared clonotypes between healthy human individuals. The receptor's source is a man younger than 35 in good health. Some clones in this sample may be carry-over from other donors' samples. The rearrangement links TRBV6-1 to TRBJ1-5; no firm D call. The material sequenced was naive CD4+ T cells from PBMCs. Regarding subset: CD45RA+ positively selected. CDR3 residues: CASSGQPVGNQPQHF. The DNA for the CDR3 is TGTGCCAGCAGTGGGCAACCGGTCGGCAATCAGCCCCAGCATTTT.